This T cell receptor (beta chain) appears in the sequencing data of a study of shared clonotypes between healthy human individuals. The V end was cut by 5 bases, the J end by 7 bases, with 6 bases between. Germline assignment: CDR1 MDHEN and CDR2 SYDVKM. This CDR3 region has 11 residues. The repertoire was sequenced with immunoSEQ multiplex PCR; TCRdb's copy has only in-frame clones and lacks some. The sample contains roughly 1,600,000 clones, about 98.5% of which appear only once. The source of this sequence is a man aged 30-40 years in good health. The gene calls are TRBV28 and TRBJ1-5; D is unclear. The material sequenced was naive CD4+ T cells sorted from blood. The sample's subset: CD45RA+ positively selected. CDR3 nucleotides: TGTGCCAGCAGTATGGGGCAGCCCCAGCATTTT. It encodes CASSMGQPQHF.